The 9 T cell receptor beta chains below come from one sample, sequenced in a study of blood T cell repertoires in COVID-19 (dated by TCRdb to 2020 to 2022). Library creation used the immunoSEQ multiplex PCR assay. As stored in TCRdb, this immuneACCESS dataset retains in-frame rearrangements with V and J assigned. A fraction of the clones does not appear; measured against another copy, unresolved V genes explain less than half of the discrepancy, and the remainder lacks a known reason. This sample lists 55,000 to 80,000 clones; roughly 89% were detected once. Clones ranked in the top ten supply 7.5% to 9% of the sample. The sequenced sample consisted of peripheral blood. Receptors originate from a man between 45 and 60 years old with active COVID-19.

The rearrangement joins TRBV7-9 to TRBJ1-1; D gene uncertain. This CDR3 spans 14 amino acids. Germline assignment: CDR1 SEHNR and CDR2 FQNEAQ (reference sequence). Deletions cut 3 bases from V and 2 bases from J, with 10 bases between. The DNA for the CDR3 is TGTGCCAGCAGCTTGGTGGAGGGTAACACTGAAGCTTTCTTT. Its protein is CASSLVEGNTEAFF.

This chain links TRBV12-2 with TRBJ1-1; the D segment call TRBD1 is taken from the table without a DNA check. TRBV12-2 is marked as a pseudogene. CDR3 length: 15 residues. The chain's CDR3 is CASRPPGQINTEAFF. CDR3 in DNA: TGTGCAAGTCGACCTCCGGGACAGATAAACACTGAAGCTTTCTTT.

The chain is built from TRBV7-9 and TRBJ2-1; 9 nucleotides line up with TRBD1. J lost 4 bases, V lost 1 base, and 5 bases had no gene match. The CDR3 is 16 amino acids. CDR1 and CDR2 (germline): SEHNR, FQNEAQ (reference sequence). The CDR3: CASSLVGTGKYNEQFF. The CDR3 coding sequence is TGTGCCAGCAGCTTAGTCGGGACAGGGAAGTACAATGAGCAGTTCTTC.

The genes are TRBV10-2 and TRBJ1-1; D is undetermined. The CDR3 runs to 13 residues. The V end lost 4 bases, the J end lost 0 bases, and 6 bases lay between the germline ends. The germline gives CDR1 WSHSY, CDR2 SAAADI. The CDR3 reads CASSGAMNTEAFF. The CDR3, as DNA: TGCGCCAGCAGTGGGGCCATGAACACTGAAGCTTTCTTT.

This sequence joins TRBV19 and TRBJ1-1, with 9 bases lining up with TRBD1. V trimming: 5 bases; J trimming: 6 bases; junction bases outside the gene matches: 10. CDR1 and CDR2 from the germline V gene are LNHDA and SQIVND (reference sequence). The CDR3 length is 15 residues. The CDR3 spells CASSAHRGRLAEAFF. As DNA, the CDR3 is TGTGCCAGTAGTGCCCACAGGGGGCGATTAGCTGAAGCTTTCTTT.

The chain links TRBV5-4 to TRBJ2-1; TRBD1 aligns across 7 bases. Trimming at V came to 0 bases and at J to 8 bases, leaving 8 bases not matched to a gene. The length of the CDR3 is 15 residues. Per the germline V gene, CDR1 is SGHNT and CDR2 is YYREEE (reference sequence). Here the CDR3 DNA reads TGTGCCAGCAGCTTGGGGCAGGGGGTGGGCTATGAGCAGTTCTTC. It encodes CASSLGQGVGYEQFF.

The chain has TRBV20-1 and TRBJ1-4, with a tentative D call TRBD1 (6 bases). The ends were cut back, 3 bases at V and 7 bases at J, with 12 bases in the middle. Germline-derived CDR1 and CDR2 are DFQATT and SNEGSKA (reference sequence). The CDR3 runs 13 residues. The CDR3 spells CSASRGGTEKLFF. Here the CDR3 DNA reads TGCAGTGCTAGTAGGGGGGGGACTGAAAAACTGTTTTTT.

The CDR3: CASSHIDRLTEAFF. CDR3 nucleotides: TGCGCCAGCAGCCATATCGACAGGCTCACTGAAGCTTTCTTT. The chain couples TRBV4-1 to TRBJ1-1, with a weak D call TRBD1 (6 bases). Trimming pared 3 bases from V and 4 bases from J, leaving 12 bases between. The CDR3 runs 14 residues. Per germline, CDR1 MGHRA and CDR2 YSYEKL.

This CDR3 reads CASSLGAGRTEAFF. The CDR3 region has the DNA TGCGCCAGCAGCTTGGGGGCGGGGAGGACTGAAGCTTTCTTT. The chain recombines TRBV5-1 with TRBJ1-1; D gene ambiguous. The germline V gene has CDR1 SGHRS and CDR2 YFSETQ. V was trimmed by 0 bases and J by 5 bases, leaving 11 bases between them. There are 14 residues in the CDR3.